Shown below are 8 T cell receptor beta chains from a single sample sequenced in a study of cytomegalovirus exposure and HLA in healthy donors. The PCR employed 60 Vbeta primers together with 13 Jbeta primers. The method was immunoSEQ multiplex PCR; TCRdb's version includes in-frame clones alone and lacks a portion of them. The table lists over 130,000 clones, around 90% of them singletons. Source material: PBMCs. Receptor source: a woman between 40 and 50 years old in good health and CMV-seronegative.

The V gene is TRBV2, the J gene TRBJ2-7; TRBD1 matches at 7 bases. The CDR3 extends over 14 amino acids. V lost 5 bases and J lost 0; bases outside the gene matches: 4. Per germline, CDR1 SNHLY and CDR2 FYNNEI. This CDR3 reads CASSLGQHSYEQYF. The CDR3 DNA follows: TGTGCCAGCAGTTTGGGACAGCACTCCTACGAGCAGTACTTC.

The chain couples TRBV2 to TRBJ1-5; 11 bases agree with TRBD1. In germline, CDR1 is SNHLY, CDR2 FYNNEI. J lost 10 bases, V lost 0 bases, and 5 bases had no gene match. The length of the CDR3 is 15 residues. This CDR3 reads CASSEAGQGVGPQHF. The CDR3 DNA is TGTGCCAGCAGTGAAGCGGGACAGGGGGTCGGTCCCCAGCATTTT.

This clone was counted a few times. The chain has TRBV4-2 and TRBJ2-3; the match to TRBD2 covers 13 bases. This CDR3 region has 15 residues. Germline V gene lookup returns CDR1 LGHNA and CDR2 YNFKEQ. The J segment lost 7 bases and the V segment lost 3 bases, leaving 4 bases of the junction unmatched. CDR3 DNA sequence: TGTGCCAGCAGCCAGACTAGCGGGAGGTCCCATACGCAGTATTTT. Protein product: CASSQTSGRSHTQYF.

The chain combines TRBV9 with TRBJ2-2; TRBD2 matches at 10 bases. Germline loops: CDR1 SGDLS, CDR2 YYNGEE. The V and J ends lost 3 bases and 5 bases, in that order; junction bases with no gene match: 10. The CDR3 contains 17 residues. In DNA form, the CDR3 reads TGTGCCAGCAGCGCGGGGCTAGCGGGAGTGAGGACCGGGGAGCTGTTTTTT. Translation gives CASSAGLAGVRTGELFF.

The rearrangement links TRBV5-4 to TRBJ2-1; the match to TRBD2 covers 7 bases. Germline V gene sequence: CDR1 SGHNT, CDR2 YYREEE (reference sequence). V dropped 3 bases and J dropped 4; count of bases not matched to a gene: 7. The CDR3 spans 15 residues. The CDR3 DNA follows: TGTGCCAGCAGCTGGGGCGGGAGTTGTTACAATGAGCAGTTCTTC. Its translation is CASSWGGSCYNEQFF.

The chain combines TRBV9 with TRBJ2-1; no firm D call. Germline V gene sequence: CDR1 SGDLS, CDR2 YYNGEE. V lost 4 bases and J lost 9, with 14 bases in between. The CDR3 contains 13 residues. Written as DNA, the CDR3 is TGTGCCAGCAGCCCCCCTTTTAACACTGAGCAGTTCTTC. It is translated as CASSPPFNTEQFF.

The rearrangement joins TRBV7-2 to TRBJ1-1, with 7 bases identical to TRBD1. CDR1 SGHTA and CDR2 FQGNSA come from the germline V gene. CDR3 length: 16 amino acids. V was clipped by 5 bases and J by 6 bases; unmatched bases: 15. The CDR3 DNA reads TGTGCCAGCAGCCCGAGGGGTAGGGGGCGTGGGTCTGAAGCTTTCTTT. Translating it yields CASSPRGRGRGSEAFF. Drawing the rest from reference TRBV7-2 and TRBJ1-1, the complete variable domain is GAGVSQSPSNKVTEKGKDVELRCDPISGHTALYWYRQSLGQGLEFLIYFQGNSAPDKSGLPSDRFSAERTGGSVSTLTIQRTQQEDSAVYLCASSPRGRGRGSEAFFGQGTRLTVV.

The V call is TRBV12-2, the J call TRBJ2-7; the table's D call TRBD1 went unverified against the DNA. TRBV12-2 is described as a pseudogene. The CDR3 is 14 residues long. The CDR3 DNA reads TGTGCAAGTCGGTATTGGGACAGGGACTACGAGCAGTACTTC. Translated, it gives CASRYWDRDYEQYF.